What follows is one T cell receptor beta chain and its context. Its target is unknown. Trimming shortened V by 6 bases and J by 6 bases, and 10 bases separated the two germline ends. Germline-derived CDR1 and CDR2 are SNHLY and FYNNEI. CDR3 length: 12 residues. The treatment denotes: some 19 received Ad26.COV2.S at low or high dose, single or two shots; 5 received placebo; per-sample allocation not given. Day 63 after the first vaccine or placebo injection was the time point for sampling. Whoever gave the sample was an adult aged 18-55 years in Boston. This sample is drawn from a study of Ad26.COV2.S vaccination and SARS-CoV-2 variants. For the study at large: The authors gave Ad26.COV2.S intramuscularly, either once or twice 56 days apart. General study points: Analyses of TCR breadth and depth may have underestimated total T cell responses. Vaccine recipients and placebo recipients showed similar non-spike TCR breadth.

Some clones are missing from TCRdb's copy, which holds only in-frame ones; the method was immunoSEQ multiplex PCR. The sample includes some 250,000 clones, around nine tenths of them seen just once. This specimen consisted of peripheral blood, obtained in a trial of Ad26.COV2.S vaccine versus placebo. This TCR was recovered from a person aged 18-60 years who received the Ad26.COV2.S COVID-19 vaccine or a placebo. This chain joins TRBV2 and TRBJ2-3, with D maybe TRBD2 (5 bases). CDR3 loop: CASRGDGDTQYF. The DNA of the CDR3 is TGTGCCAGCAGGGGAGACGGGGATACGCAGTATTTT.